The entry that follows covers one T cell receptor beta chain sequence. The length of the CDR3 is 17 residues. CDR1 SGHVS and CDR2 FNYEAQ come from the germline V gene. Germline trimming cut 7 bases from V and 1 base from J; bases unmatched to any gene: 10. With random hexamers, reverse transcription was performed on about 0.5 to 1 ug of RNA. Amplification of the TCR beta CDR3 was carried out by immunoSEQ multiplex PCR, which spanned a total of 54 Vbeta and 13 Jbeta segments. MiXCR, applied by TCRdb to the immunoSEQ multiplex PCR reads, yields one record per CDR3 protein. The repertoire holds approximately 150,000 distinct CDR3 sequences, with approximately 96% as singletons. This entry comes from a study of CD8 T cells in Susac syndrome. About the research overall: Active disease was present in about 6 of the sequenced Susac syndrome patients, whereas about eight of them were in remission. When their blood was taken, patients with Susac syndrome were therapy-naive, taking corticosteroids, or taking intravenous immunoglobulin alone.

The chain couples TRBV7-6 to TRBJ2-6; 7 nucleotides line up with TRBD1. The sample was CD4+ T cells from PBMCs. The receptor was isolated from a human donor with Susac syndrome. CDR3 DNA: TGTGCCAGCACAGGGACAGCGGTCCATTCTGGGGCCAACGTCCTGACTTTC. Its translation is CASTGTAVHSGANVLTF.